The present T cell receptor (beta chain) was sequenced within a study of T cell changes during pregnancy in multiple sclerosis. The ends were cut back, 0 bases at V and 0 bases at J, with 14 bases in the middle. This CDR3 is 17 amino acids long. The V gene's germline CDR1 is ENHRY and CDR2 SYGVKD. This table comes from immunoSEQ multiplex PCR, and its TCRdb copy is limited to in-frame clones, with some not included. The repertoire holds 26,000 or so clones, with roughly 90% as singletons. Here the sequenced sample was CD8+ T cells from peripheral blood mononuclear cells, taken in the second trimester of pregnancy. The V gene is TRBV10-3, the J gene TRBJ1-2; tentatively, D is TRBD1 (6 bases). The receptor was derived from a female donor with multiple sclerosis, enrolled in a pregnancy study. The CDR3 reads CAISESAGEPANYGYTF. The CDR3 DNA reads as TGTGCCATCAGTGAGTCGGCAGGGGAGCCAGCTAACTATGGCTACACCTTC.